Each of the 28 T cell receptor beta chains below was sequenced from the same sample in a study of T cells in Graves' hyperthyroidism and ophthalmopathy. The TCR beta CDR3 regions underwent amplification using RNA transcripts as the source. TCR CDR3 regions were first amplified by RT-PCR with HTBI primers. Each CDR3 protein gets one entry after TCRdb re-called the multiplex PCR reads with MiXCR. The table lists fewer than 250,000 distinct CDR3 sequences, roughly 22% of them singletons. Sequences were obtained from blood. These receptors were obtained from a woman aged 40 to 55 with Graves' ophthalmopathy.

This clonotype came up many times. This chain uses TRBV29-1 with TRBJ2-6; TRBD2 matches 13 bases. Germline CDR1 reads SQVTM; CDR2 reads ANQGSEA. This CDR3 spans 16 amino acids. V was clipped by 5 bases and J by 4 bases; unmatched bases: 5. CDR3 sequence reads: CSVRLAGGSGANVLTF. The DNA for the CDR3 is TGCAGCGTTAGACTAGCGGGAGGCTCGGGGGCCAACGTCCTGACTTTC.

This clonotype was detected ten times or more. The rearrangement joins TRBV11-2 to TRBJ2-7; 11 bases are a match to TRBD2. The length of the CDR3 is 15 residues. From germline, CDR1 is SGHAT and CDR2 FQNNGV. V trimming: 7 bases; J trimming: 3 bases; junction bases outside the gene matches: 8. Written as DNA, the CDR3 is TGTGCCAGCAACCCATGGGGGACTAGCGGCTACGAGCAGTACTTC. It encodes CASNPWGTSGYEQYF.

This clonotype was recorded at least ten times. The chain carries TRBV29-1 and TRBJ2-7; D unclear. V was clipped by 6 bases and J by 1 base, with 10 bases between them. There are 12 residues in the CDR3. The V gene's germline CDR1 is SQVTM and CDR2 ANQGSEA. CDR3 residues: CSVRLGSYEQYF. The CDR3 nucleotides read TGCAGCGTCCGCCTGGGGTCCTACGAGCAGTACTTC.

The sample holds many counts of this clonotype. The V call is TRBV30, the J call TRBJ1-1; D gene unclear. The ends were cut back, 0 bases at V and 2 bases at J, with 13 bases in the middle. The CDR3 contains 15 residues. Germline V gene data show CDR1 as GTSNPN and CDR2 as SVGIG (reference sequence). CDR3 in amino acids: CAWSVKARHNTEAFF. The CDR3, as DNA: TGTGCCTGGAGTGTAAAGGCCCGGCATAACACTGAAGCTTTCTTT.

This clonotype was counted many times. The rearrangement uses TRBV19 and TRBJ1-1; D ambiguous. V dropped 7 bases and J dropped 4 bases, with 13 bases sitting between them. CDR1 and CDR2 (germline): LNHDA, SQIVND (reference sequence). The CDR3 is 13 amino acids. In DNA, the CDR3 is TGTGCCAGTACGGGAACGGACGGCACTGAAGCTTTCTTT. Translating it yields CASTGTDGTEAFF.

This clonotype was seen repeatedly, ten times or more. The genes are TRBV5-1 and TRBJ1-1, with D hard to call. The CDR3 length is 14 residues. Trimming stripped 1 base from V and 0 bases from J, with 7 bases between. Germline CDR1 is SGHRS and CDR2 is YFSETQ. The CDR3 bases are TGCGCCAGCAGCTTGCATGGCCTGAACACTGAAGCTTTCTTT. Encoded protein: CASSLHGLNTEAFF.

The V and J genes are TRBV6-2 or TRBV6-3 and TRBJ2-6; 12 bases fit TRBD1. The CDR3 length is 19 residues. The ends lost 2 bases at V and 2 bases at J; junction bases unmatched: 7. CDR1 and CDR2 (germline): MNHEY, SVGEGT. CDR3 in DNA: TGTGCCAGCAGTTACCTAACCGGGACAGGGGGCCCTGGGGCCAACGTCCTGACTTTC. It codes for CASSYLTGTGGPGANVLTF.

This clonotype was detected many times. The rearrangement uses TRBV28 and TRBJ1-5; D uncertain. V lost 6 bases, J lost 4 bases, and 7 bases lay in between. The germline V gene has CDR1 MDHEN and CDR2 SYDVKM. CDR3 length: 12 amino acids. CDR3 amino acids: CASRTLNQPQHF. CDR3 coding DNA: TGTGCCAGCAGGACCCTAAATCAGCCCCAGCATTTT. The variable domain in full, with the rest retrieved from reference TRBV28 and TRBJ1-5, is DVKVTQSSRYLVKRTGEKVFLECVQDMDHENMFWYRQDPGLGLRLIYFSYDVKMKEKGDIPEGYSVSREKKERFSLILESASTNQTSMYLCASRTLNQPQHFGDGTRLSIL.

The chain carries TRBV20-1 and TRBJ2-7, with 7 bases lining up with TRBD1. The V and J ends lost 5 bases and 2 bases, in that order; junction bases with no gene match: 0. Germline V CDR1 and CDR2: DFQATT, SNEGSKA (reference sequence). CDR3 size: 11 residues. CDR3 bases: TGCAGTGCTGGGACAGCCTACGAGCAGTACTTC. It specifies CSAGTAYEQYF.

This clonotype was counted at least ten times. In nucleotides, the CDR3 is TGTGCCAGCAGTTTTGGTACCTCCCGCGAGCAGTACTTC. The encoded protein is CASSFGTSREQYF. This rearrangement joins TRBV27 to TRBJ2-7; D ambiguous. CDR1 is MNHEY, CDR2 SMNVEV, per germline (reference sequence). V shed 3 bases and J shed 6 bases, with 12 bases lying between them. The CDR3 contains 13 residues.

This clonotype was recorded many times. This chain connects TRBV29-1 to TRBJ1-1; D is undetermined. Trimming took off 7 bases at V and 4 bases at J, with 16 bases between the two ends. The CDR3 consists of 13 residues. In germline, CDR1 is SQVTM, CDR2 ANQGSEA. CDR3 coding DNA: TGCAGCGCCATGACCGGGATGGGCACTGAAGCTTTCTTT. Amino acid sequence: CSAMTGMGTEAFF. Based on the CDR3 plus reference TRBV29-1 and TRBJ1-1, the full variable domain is SAVISQKPSRDICQRGTSLTIQCQVDSQVTMMFWYRQQPGQSLTLIATANQGSEATYESGFVIDKFPISRPNLTFSTLTVSNMSPEDSSIYLCSAMTGMGTEAFFGQGTRLTVV.

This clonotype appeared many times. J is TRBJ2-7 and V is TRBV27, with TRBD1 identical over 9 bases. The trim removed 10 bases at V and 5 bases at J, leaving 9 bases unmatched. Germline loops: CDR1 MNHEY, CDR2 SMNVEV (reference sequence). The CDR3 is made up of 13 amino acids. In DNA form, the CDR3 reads TGTGCCACCAAAACAGGGGGCTTCAACGAGCAGTACTTC. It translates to CATKTGGFNEQYF.

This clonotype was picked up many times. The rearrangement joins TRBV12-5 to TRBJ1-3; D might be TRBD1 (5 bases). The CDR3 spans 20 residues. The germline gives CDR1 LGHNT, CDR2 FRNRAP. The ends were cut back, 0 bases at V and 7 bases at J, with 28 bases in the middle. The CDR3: CASGLVLETVVCYPGNTIYF. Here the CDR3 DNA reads TGTGCTAGTGGTTTGGTACTGGAGACAGTGGTTTGTTATCCCGGGAACACCATATATTTT. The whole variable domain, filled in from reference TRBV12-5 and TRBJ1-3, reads DARVTQTPRHKVTEMGQEVTMRCQPILGHNTVFWYRQTMMQGLELLAYFRNRAPLDDSGMPKDRFSAEMPDATLATLKIQPSEPRDSAVYFCASGLVLETVVCYPGNTIYFGEGSWLTVV.

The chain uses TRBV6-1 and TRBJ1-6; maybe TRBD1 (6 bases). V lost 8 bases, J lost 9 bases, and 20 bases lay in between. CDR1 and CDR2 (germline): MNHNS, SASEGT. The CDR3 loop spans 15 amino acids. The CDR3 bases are TGTGCCAGCCGTCCGTCAGGGGAGTTTCGTTCACCCCTCCACTTT. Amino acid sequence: CASRPSGEFRSPLHF.

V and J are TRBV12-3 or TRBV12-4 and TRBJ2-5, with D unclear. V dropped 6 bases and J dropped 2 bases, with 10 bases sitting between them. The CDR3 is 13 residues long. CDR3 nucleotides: TGTGCCAGCAGCTCGAGGCCACAAGAGACCCAGTACTTC. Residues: CASSSRPQETQYF.

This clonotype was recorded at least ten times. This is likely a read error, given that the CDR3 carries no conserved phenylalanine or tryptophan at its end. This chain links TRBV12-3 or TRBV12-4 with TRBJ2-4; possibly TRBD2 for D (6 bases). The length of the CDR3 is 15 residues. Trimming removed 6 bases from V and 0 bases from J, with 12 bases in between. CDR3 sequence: CASSPAGLAKNIQYL. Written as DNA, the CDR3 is TGTGCCAGCAGCCCCGCGGGACTAGCCAAAAACATTCAGTACCTC.

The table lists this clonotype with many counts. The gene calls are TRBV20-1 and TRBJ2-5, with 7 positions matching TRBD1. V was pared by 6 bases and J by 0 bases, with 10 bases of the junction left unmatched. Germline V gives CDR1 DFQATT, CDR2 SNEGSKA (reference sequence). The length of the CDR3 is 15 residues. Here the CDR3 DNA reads TGCAGTGCGGCCTTTGAGGGGGCGTACCAAGAGACCCAGTACTTC. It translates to CSAAFEGAYQETQYF.

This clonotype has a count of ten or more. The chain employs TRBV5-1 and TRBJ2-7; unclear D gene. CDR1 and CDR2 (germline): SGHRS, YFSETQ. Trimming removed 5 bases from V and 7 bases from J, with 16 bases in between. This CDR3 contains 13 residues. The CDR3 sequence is CASRINEVREQYF. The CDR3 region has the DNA TGCGCCAGCAGAATAAATGAGGTGAGGGAGCAGTACTTC.

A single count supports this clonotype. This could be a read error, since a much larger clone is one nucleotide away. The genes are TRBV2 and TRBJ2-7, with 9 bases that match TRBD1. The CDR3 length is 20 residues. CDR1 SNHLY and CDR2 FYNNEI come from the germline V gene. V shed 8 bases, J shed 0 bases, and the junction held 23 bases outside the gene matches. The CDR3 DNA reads TGTGCCAGCTGTGCGGATAGGGGGTACTCGGACAGGGGTCGCTCCTACGAGCAGTACTTC. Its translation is CASCADRGYSDRGRSYEQYF. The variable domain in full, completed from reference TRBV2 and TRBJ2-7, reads EPEVTQTPSHQVTQMGQEVILRCVPISNHLYFYWYRQILGQKVEFLVSFYNNEISEKSEIFDDQFSVERPDGSNFTLKIRSTKLEDSAMYFCASCADRGYSDRGRSYEQYFGPGTRLTVT.

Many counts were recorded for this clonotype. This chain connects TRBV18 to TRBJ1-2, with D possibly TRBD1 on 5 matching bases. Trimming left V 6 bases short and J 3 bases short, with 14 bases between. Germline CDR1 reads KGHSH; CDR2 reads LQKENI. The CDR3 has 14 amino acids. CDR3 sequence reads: CASSPAGDYYGYTF. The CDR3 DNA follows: TGTGCCAGCTCGCCTGCCGGGGACTACTATGGCTACACCTTC. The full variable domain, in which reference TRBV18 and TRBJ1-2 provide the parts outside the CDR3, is NAGVMQNPRHLVRRRGQEARLRCSPMKGHSHVYWYRQLPEEGLKFMVYLQKENIIDESGMPKERFSAEFPKEGPSILRIQQVVRGDSAAYFCASSPAGDYYGYTFGSGTRLTVV.

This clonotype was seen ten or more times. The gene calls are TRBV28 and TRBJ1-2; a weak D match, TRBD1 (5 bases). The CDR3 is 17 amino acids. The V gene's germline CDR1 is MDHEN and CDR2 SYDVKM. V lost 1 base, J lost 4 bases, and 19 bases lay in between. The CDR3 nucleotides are TGTGCCAGCAGTTTATCCCCACGACGGCATGGGACCTATGGCTACACCTTC. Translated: CASSLSPRRHGTYGYTF.

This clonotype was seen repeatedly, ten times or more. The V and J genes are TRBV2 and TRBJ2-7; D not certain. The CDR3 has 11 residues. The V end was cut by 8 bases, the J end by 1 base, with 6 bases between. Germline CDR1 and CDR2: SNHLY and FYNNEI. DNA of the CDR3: TGTGCCAGCGGGCAGTCCTACGAGCAGTACTTC. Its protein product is CASGQSYEQYF.

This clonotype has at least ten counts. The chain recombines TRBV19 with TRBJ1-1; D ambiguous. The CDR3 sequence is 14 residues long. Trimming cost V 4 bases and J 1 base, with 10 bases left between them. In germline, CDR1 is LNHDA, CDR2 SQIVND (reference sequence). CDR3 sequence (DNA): TGTGCCAGTAGTACACAGCTTCCGAACACTGAAGCTTTCTTT. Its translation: CASSTQLPNTEAFF.

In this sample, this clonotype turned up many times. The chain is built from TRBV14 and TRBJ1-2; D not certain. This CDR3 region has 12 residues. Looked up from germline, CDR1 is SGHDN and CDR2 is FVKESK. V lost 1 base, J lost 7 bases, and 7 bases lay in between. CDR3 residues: CASSQGWGGYTF. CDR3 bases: TGTGCCAGCAGCCAAGGATGGGGTGGCTACACCTTC.

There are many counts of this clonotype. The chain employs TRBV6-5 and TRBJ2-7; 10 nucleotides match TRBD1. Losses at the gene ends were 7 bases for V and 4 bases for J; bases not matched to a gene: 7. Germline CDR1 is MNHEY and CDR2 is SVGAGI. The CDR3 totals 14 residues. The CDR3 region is CASTLDRGTYEQYF. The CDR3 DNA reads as TGTGCCAGCACCCTGGACAGGGGGACGTACGAGCAGTACTTC.

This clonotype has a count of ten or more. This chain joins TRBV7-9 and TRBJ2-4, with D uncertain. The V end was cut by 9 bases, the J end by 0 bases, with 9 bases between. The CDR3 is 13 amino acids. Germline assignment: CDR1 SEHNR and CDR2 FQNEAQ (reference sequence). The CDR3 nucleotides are TGTGCCAGTGGGGAATTAGCCAAAAACATTCAGTACTTC. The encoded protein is CASGELAKNIQYF. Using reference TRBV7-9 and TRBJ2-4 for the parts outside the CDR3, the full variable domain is DTGVSQNPRHKITKRGQNVTFRCDPISEHNRLYWYRQTLGQGPEFLTYFQNEAQLEKSRLLSDRFSAERPKGSFSTLEIQRTEQGDSAMYLCASGELAKNIQYFGAGTRLSVL.

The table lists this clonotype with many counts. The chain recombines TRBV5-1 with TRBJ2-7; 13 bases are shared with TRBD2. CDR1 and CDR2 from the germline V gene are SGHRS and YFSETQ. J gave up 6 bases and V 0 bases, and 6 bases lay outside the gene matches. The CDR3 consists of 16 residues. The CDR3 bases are TGCGCCAGCAGCTTGGCCGGGACTAGCGGGATGGGCGAGCAGTACTTC. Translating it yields CASSLAGTSGMGEQYF.

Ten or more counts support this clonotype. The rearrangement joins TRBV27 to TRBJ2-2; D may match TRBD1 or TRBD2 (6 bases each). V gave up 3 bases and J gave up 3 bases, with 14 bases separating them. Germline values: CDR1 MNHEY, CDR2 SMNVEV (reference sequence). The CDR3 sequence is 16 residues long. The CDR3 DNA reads TGTGCCAGCAGTTTGGGGGCTAGCGCATACACCGGGGAGCTGTTTTTT. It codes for CASSLGASAYTGELFF.